This TCR beta chain was observed in a study of blood T cell repertoires in COVID-19. At the level of the study: T cells, B-cell-depleted T cells, or PBMCs supplied cDNA or gDNA.

Clones were sequenced by immunoSEQ multiplex PCR, and TCRdb holds only the in-frame ones, with some missing. The top ten clones hold about 4% of a sample with around 220,000 clones, 65% to 85% of them seen once. The V segment lost 1 base and the J segment 3 bases; nucleotides outside the gene matches: 8. There are 18 residues in the CDR3. CDR1 and CDR2 from the germline V gene are SGHAT and FQNNGV. The V call is TRBV11-2, the J call TRBJ2-1, with TRBD1 identical over 11 bases. The receptor was isolated from a woman aged 40 to 50 with active or convalescent COVID-19. Sequenced sample: peripheral blood. CDR3 sequence reads: CASSLGGQGASLYNEQFF. The CDR3 DNA reads TGTGCCAGCAGCTTAGGTGGACAGGGGGCTAGTCTCTACAATGAGCAGTTCTTC.